These T cell receptor beta chains were read from a single sample in a study of T cells in Graves' hyperthyroidism and ophthalmopathy. TCRdb redid the calling of the multiplex PCR reads with MiXCR, one entry per CDR3 protein. The sample contains 350,000 to 400,000 distinct CDR3 sequences, 15% of which appear only once. Sequencing was carried out using blood. Receptor source: a woman aged 25 to 39 with Graves' hyperthyroidism. The CDR3 runs from the conserved cysteine through the conserved F or W. Each record gives: D gene, V gene, J gene, CDR3 protein. A D gene is named only where the DNA matches it firmly.

D: -; V: TRBV18; J: TRBJ1-1; CDR3: CASSATRATEAFF
D: -; V: TRBV11-3; J: TRBJ2-7; CDR3: CASTSTFEQYF
D: -; V: TRBV11-2; J: TRBJ2-1; CDR3: CASSPGNEQFF
D: -; V: TRBV28; J: TRBJ1-2; CDR3: CASSSGTHGYTF
D: -; V: TRBV6-1; J: TRBJ2-3; CDR3: CASSVRGAVTDTQYF
D: -; V: TRBV27; J: TRBJ1-2; CDR3: CASSLSARVYGYTF
D: -; V: TRBV5-1; J: TRBJ2-1; CDR3: CASSPTGTPYNEQFF
D: -; V: TRBV20-1; J: TRBJ2-1; CDR3: CSAREPLYNEQFF
D: TRBD1; V: TRBV30; J: TRBJ2-5; CDR3: CAWQGVQETQYF
D: TRBD2; V: TRBV7-3; J: TRBJ2-1; CDR3: CASSSLNRLAGGPFEQFF
D: -; V: TRBV9; J: TRBJ2-2; CDR3: CASQETPNTGELFF
D: -; V: TRBV5-1; J: TRBJ2-2; CDR3: CASSPGGTNTGELFF
D: -; V: TRBV20-1; J: TRBJ1-4; CDR3: CSAKDRTNEKLFF
D: -; V: TRBV7-9; J: TRBJ2-7; CDR3: CASSLVYSPYEQYF
D: TRBD2; V: TRBV20-1; J: TRBJ2-7; CDR3: CSAGLASLYEQYF
D: -; V: TRBV29-1; J: TRBJ2-1; CDR3: CSPGLYNEQFF
D: TRBD2; V: TRBV5-1; J: TRBJ2-1; CDR3: CASSLTSGRVYNEQFF
D: TRBD2; V: TRBV20-1; J: TRBJ2-7; CDR3: CSARGLALSYEQYF
D: -; V: TRBV27; J: TRBJ2-7; CDR3: CASSLLGRGLLDEQYF
D: -; V: TRBV10-3; J: TRBJ1-5; CDR3: CAIGTPNQPQHF
D: -; V: TRBV11-2; J: TRBJ2-1; CDR3: CASSEQNGGRYNEQFF
D: -; V: TRBV3-1; J: TRBJ1-4; CDR3: CASSQGTGVTNEKLFF
D: -; V: TRBV28; J: TRBJ1-2; CDR3: CASSFLEGGYGYTF
D: TRBD1; V: TRBV11-2; J: TRBJ2-1; CDR3: CASSVGQGNTEQFF
D: TRBD2; V: TRBV7-2; J: TRBJ2-7; CDR3: CASSQGLAGERYEQYF
D: -; V: TRBV6-1; J: TRBJ2-2; CDR3: CASRHLTGTGELFF
D: TRBD2; V: TRBV5-4; J: TRBJ2-5; CDR3: CASSWGLAGGEETQYF
D: TRBD1; V: TRBV6-5; J: TRBJ2-3; CDR3: CASSYVTGASSDTQYF
D: -; V: TRBV24-1; J: TRBJ2-5; CDR3: CATSDSVKEAQYF
D: -; V: TRBV4-1; J: TRBJ1-4; CDR3: CASSQAAVTNEKLFF
D: TRBD2; V: TRBV16; J: TRBJ2-1; CDR3: CASTLASGRSSSYNEQFF
D: TRBD2; V: TRBV11-2; J: TRBJ2-1; CDR3: CASSLVLAGIRHEQFF
D: -; V: TRBV7-9; J: TRBJ2-1; CDR3: CASSLAGREQFF
D: -; V: TRBV20-1; J: TRBJ1-4; CDR3: CSAFVPRDEKLFF
D: -; V: TRBV28; J: TRBJ1-5; CDR3: CASSLLTPLTDYQPQHF
D: -; V: TRBV28; J: TRBJ2-1; CDR3: CASSRSGTSPGWQFF
D: TRBD2; V: TRBV6-2/TRBV6-3; J: TRBJ2-7; CDR3: CASSRGLAGRTEQYF
D: TRBD1; V: TRBV5-1; J: TRBJ2-7; CDR3: CASSRGQGPYEQYF
D: -; V: TRBV5-1; J: TRBJ1-3; CDR3: CASSVGTASGNTIYF
D: -; V: TRBV6-1; J: TRBJ2-7; CDR3: CASSGPRDRKTYEQYF
D: -; V: TRBV18; J: TRBJ1-4; CDR3: CASSPPWGTNEKLFF
D: -; V: TRBV11-3; J: TRBJ2-1; CDR3: CASSPTQGEGEQFF
D: -; V: TRBV30; J: TRBJ1-6; CDR3: CAWTTGFGNSPLHF
D: -; V: TRBV5-6; J: TRBJ2-7; CDR3: CASSSDKGSGDEQYF
D: -; V: TRBV11-3; J: TRBJ1-4; CDR3: CASSLDSPIIASLEKLFF
D: TRBD2; V: TRBV5-1; J: TRBJ2-2; CDR3: CASSLEAGGVIFTGELFF
D: -; V: TRBV24-1; J: TRBJ2-1; CDR3: CATSDSGYNEQFF
D: -; V: TRBV5-6; J: TRBJ1-2; CDR3: CASSPGGRFTNYGYTF
D: TRBD1; V: TRBV7-2; J: TRBJ2-4; CDR3: CASSLGLQRGQTKNIQYF